This T cell receptor (beta chain) was identified in a study of blood T cell repertoires in COVID-19. Overall study: There were acute and convalescent COVID-19 samples, and they came from the United States, Italy and Spain.

Authors' data handling: Estimation of nucleated cell counts was performed using reference gene primer amplification. Clones were sequenced by immunoSEQ multiplex PCR, and TCRdb holds only the in-frame ones, with some missing. That table furnishes V, J and clone size, whereas the DNA furnished D and trimming. The sample shows some 250,000 clones, roughly 84% of them seen only once. Per germline, CDR1 MDHEN and CDR2 SYDVKM. The CDR3 is 16 residues long. V lost 6 bases and J lost 8; bases outside the gene matches: 13. The count of this clone is one. Sequencing input: peripheral blood. This TCR was recovered from a woman aged 18-30 years with acute or convalescent COVID-19. This chain links TRBV28 with TRBJ1-2, with 12 bases identical to TRBD1. The CDR3 DNA sequence: TGTGCCAGCAGATCCGGGACAGGGGGCAATTCAGTAGGCTACACCTTC. Amino acids: CASRSGTGGNSVGYTF.